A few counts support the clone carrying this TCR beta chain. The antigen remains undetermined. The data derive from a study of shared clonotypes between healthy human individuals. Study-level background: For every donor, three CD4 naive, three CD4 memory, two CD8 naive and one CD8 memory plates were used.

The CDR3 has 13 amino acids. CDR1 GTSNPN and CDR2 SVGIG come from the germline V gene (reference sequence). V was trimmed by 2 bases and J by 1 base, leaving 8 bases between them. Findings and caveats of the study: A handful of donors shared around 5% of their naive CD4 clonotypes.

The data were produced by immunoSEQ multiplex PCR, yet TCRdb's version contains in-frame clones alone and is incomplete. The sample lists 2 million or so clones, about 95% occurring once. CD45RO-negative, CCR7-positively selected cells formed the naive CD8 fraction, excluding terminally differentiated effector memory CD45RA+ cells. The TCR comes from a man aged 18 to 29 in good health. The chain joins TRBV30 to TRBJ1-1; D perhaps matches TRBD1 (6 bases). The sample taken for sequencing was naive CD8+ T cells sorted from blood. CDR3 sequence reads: CAWSQQGNTEAFF. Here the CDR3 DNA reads TGTGCCTGGAGTCAACAGGGGAACACTGAAGCTTTCTTT.